The 27 T cell receptor beta chains reported below all come from one sample, sequenced in a study of beta chain features in type 1 diabetes. General study findings and limits: Type 1 diabetes patients had moderately but significantly shorter TCRB CDR3s in all four CD4+ subsets.

Their recognized antigens are unknown. Expressed TCRB transcripts were sequenced because the isolated RNA had all been reverse transcribed beforehand. Method: immunoSEQ multiplex PCR; TCRdb's copy keeps in-frame clones and lacks some. Seen here are around 690,000 clones, roughly an eighth observed once, and the top ten hold more than 0.1%. Sequenced sample: naive CD4+ T cells from blood. These receptors came from a man aged 25-40 years with type 1 diabetes.

The rearrangement links TRBV9 to TRBJ2-5; no clear D. Trimming stripped 4 bases from V and 4 bases from J, with 11 bases between. CDR1 and CDR2 from the germline V gene are SGDLS and YYNGEE. The CDR3 loop spans 13 amino acids. The CDR3 sequence is CASSPALGETQYF. The DNA for the CDR3 is TGTGCCAGCAGCCCAGCGTTGGGAGAGACCCAGTACTTC.

J is TRBJ1-1 and V is TRBV13; no firm D call. The germline V and J ends were trimmed by 8 bases and 1 base, with 17 bases remaining between them. There are 15 residues in the CDR3. Germline CDR1 reads PRHDT; CDR2 reads FYEKMQ (reference sequence). CDR3 protein: CASLVATLGNTEAFF. For the CDR3, the DNA is TGTGCCAGCCTAGTAGCAACCCTGGGGAACACTGAAGCTTTCTTT. The whole variable domain, remainder taken from reference TRBV13 and TRBJ1-1, is AAGVIQSPRHLIKEKRETATLKCYPIPRHDTVYWYQQGPGQDPQFLISFYEKMQSDKGSIPDRFSAQQFSDYHSELNMSSLELGDSALYFCASLVATLGNTEAFFGQGTRLTVV.

A few counts support this clone. This chain connects TRBV30 to TRBJ1-5, with a tentative D call TRBD1 (6 bases). Germline V gene data show CDR1 as GTSNPN and CDR2 as SVGIG (reference sequence). V was pared by 3 bases and J by 1 base, with 10 bases between. The CDR3 loop spans 14 amino acids. Here the CDR3 DNA reads TGTGCCTGGAGCGGGGGCACCAGCAATCAGCCCCAGCATTTT. Translation: CAWSGGTSNQPQHF.

A few counts support this clone. The V and J genes are TRBV7-8 and TRBJ2-7, with D possibly TRBD2 on 6 matching bases. V was clipped by 1 base and J by 0 bases, with 19 bases between them. The CDR3 has 18 residues. Germline values: CDR1 SGHVS, CDR2 FQNEAQ. CDR3 DNA sequence: TGTGCCAGCAGCTTAGACACAGTTACTAGCCTAGGCTCCTACGAGCAGTACTTC. It encodes CASSLDTVTSLGSYEQYF.

The rearrangement uses TRBV11-2 and TRBJ1-2; D gene unclear. The CDR3 length is 15 residues. The V gene's germline CDR1 is SGHAT and CDR2 FQNNGV. Deletions cut 5 bases from V and 0 bases from J, with 13 bases between. The CDR3 bases are TGTGCCAGCAGCCAAGAAGGCGGTGCTAACTATGGCTACACCTTC. Residues: CASSQEGGANYGYTF.

J is TRBJ2-6 and V is TRBV6-5; TRBD1 or TRBD2 may be the D gene (6 bases each). V was trimmed by 2 bases and J by 4 bases, leaving 12 bases between them. The length of the CDR3 is 16 residues. In germline, CDR1 is MNHEY, CDR2 SVGAGI. The CDR3 coding sequence is TGTGCCAGCAGTTACGCTACAGGGAGGGGGGCCAACGTCCTGACTTTC. Protein sequence: CASSYATGRGANVLTF.

The V gene is TRBV6-5, the J gene TRBJ1-2; 7 bases line up with TRBD1. CDR3 length equals 15 residues. Trimming at V came to 7 bases and at J to 7 bases, leaving 15 bases not matched to a gene. CDR1 MNHEY and CDR2 SVGAGI come from the germline V gene. The CDR3 sequence is CASTQLRTGTGGYTF. Written as DNA, the CDR3 is TGTGCCAGCACGCAGTTAAGGACAGGAACAGGTGGCTACACCTTC.

This chain links TRBV29-1 with TRBJ2-2; D unresolved. This CDR3 contains 12 residues. The germline V and J ends were trimmed by 3 bases and 3 bases, with 5 bases remaining between them. Germline CDR1 and CDR2: SQVTM and ANQGSEA. In DNA form, the CDR3 reads TGCAGCGTTGATAGGTACACCGGGGAGCTGTTTTTT. Translation: CSVDRYTGELFF.

The gene calls are TRBV28 and TRBJ1-2; D might be TRBD1 (5 bases). The ends were cut back, 6 bases at V and 8 bases at J, with 13 bases in the middle. Germline V gene data show CDR1 as MDHEN and CDR2 as SYDVKM. The CDR3 spans 12 residues. The CDR3, as DNA: TGTGCCAGCAGCCTTAGGGACGGCGGCTACACCTTC. This encodes CASSLRDGGYTF.

A word on this clone: Relative to the germline gene, one junction end is altered; a read error may explain this. The V and J genes are TRBV30 and TRBJ2-6; D is possibly TRBD1 or TRBD2 (5 bases each). The CDR3 loop spans 15 amino acids. Germline-derived CDR1 and CDR2 are GTSNPN and SVGIG (reference sequence). The CDR3 nucleotides read TGTGCCGGGAGTGGGGCCGGGTCCGGGGCCAACGTCCTGACTTTC. Translation gives CAGSGAGSGANVLTF.

This clone has just a few counts. This chain links TRBV11-3 with TRBJ1-2; D is unclear. From germline, CDR1 is SGHNT and CDR2 YENEEA. Trimming left V 4 bases short and J 2 bases short, with 11 bases between. The CDR3 contains 14 residues. CDR3 nucleotide sequence: TGTGCCAGCAGCTCGAATAGACTAAACTATGGCTACACCTTC. Amino acid sequence: CASSSNRLNYGYTF.

The rearrangement joins TRBV18 to TRBJ2-7, with TRBD1 as a possible D gene (6 bases). In germline, CDR1 is KGHSH, CDR2 LQKENI. V was cut by 0 bases and J by 5 bases, with 20 bases left in between. CDR3 length: 17 residues. CDR3 residues: CASSPPSSNRVIHEQYF. The CDR3 bases are TGTGCCAGCTCACCACCGTCGAGCAACAGGGTAATCCACGAGCAGTACTTC.

The chain joins TRBV6-5 to TRBJ1-2; D is possibly TRBD1 (5 bases). The CDR3 spans 15 residues. The V end lost 0 bases, the J end lost 5 bases, and 13 bases lay between the germline ends. Per germline, CDR1 MNHEY and CDR2 SVGAGI. The CDR3 spells CASSYSGGAGYGYTF. The CDR3 region has the DNA TGTGCCAGCAGTTACTCAGGTGGGGCCGGGTATGGCTACACCTTC.

This clone showed up just a few times. The chain couples TRBV5-1 to TRBJ1-6; perhaps TRBD1 as D (5 bases). Germline V gene sequence: CDR1 SGHRS, CDR2 YFSETQ. The CDR3 contains 14 residues. V shed 7 bases and J shed 8 bases, with 16 bases lying between them. The DNA for the CDR3 is TGCGCCAGCTCAGCACTCTCGGGGGATTCACCCCTCCACTTT. It yields the protein CASSALSGDSPLHF.

The chain links TRBV10-3 to TRBJ1-5, with 9 bases lining up with TRBD1. CDR3 size: 13 residues. V was pared by 10 bases and J by 7 bases, with 8 bases of the junction left unmatched. Germline CDR1 and CDR2: ENHRY and SYGVKD. The CDR3 sequence: CATGTGTVQPQHF. CDR3 coding DNA: TGTGCCACCGGGACAGGGACAGTCCAGCCCCAGCATTTT.

The genes are TRBV13 and TRBJ2-3; D might be TRBD2 (7 bases). Germline assignment: CDR1 PRHDT and CDR2 FYEKMQ (reference sequence). V lost 2 bases and J 4 bases, leaving 19 bases between the germline ends. The CDR3 has 17 amino acids. DNA of the CDR3: TGTGCCAGCAGCTTAAGGGCGGGGGCTACCCTCCCAGATACGCAGTATTTT. It yields the protein CASSLRAGATLPDTQYF.

In this sample, this clone turned up a few times. The chain combines TRBV29-1 with TRBJ2-4; unclear D gene. V lost 0 bases and J 2 bases, leaving 11 bases between the germline ends. Germline V gives CDR1 SQVTM, CDR2 ANQGSEA. CDR3 length equals 15 residues. The CDR3 DNA sequence: TGCAGCGTTGAAGATGCCGCGAGGCCCAAAAACATTCAGTACTTC. Translation: CSVEDAARPKNIQYF.

This clone was observed a handful of times. The chain combines TRBV5-1 with TRBJ2-5, with D perhaps TRBD2 (6 bases). Trimming removed 0 bases from V and 14 bases from J, with 14 bases in between. This CDR3 is 12 amino acids long. Germline V CDR1 and CDR2: SGHRS, YFSETQ. The DNA of the CDR3 is TGCGCCAGCAGCTTGGGGCGGGGTGAACCCTACTTC. Translating it yields CASSLGRGEPYF.

This clone turned up a few times. The CDR3 nucleotides are TGCAGCGTTGATGGCAGTCCTTATACGCAGTATTTT. Amino acids: CSVDGSPYTQYF. This chain connects TRBV29-1 to TRBJ2-3, with D uncertain. The CDR3 extends over 12 amino acids. Germline values: CDR1 SQVTM, CDR2 ANQGSEA. Trimming stripped 3 bases from V and 7 bases from J, with 11 bases between.

This clone has just a few counts. The rearrangement uses TRBV5-1 and TRBJ2-6; D uncertain. This CDR3 contains 16 residues. The V end lost 0 bases, the J end lost 1 base, and 8 bases lay between the germline ends. Germline CDR1 SGHRS, CDR2 YFSETQ. The CDR3 loop reads CASSLAQRSGANVLTF. In DNA form, the CDR3 reads TGCGCCAGCAGCTTGGCGCAACGGTCTGGGGCCAACGTCCTGACTTTC. Looking up the rest from reference TRBV5-1 and TRBJ2-6 gives the full variable domain: KAGVTQTPRYLIKTRGQQVTLSCSPISGHRSVSWYQQTPGQGLQFLFEYFSETQRNKGNFPGRFSGRQFSNSRSEMNVSTLELGDSALYLCASSLAQRSGANVLTFGAGSRLTVL.

This clone showed up just a few times. The chain employs TRBV29-1 and TRBJ1-2, with 10 nucleotides matching TRBD1. The junction had 16 bases not matched to a gene; V was cut back by 3 bases and J by 6 bases. Germline V gene data show CDR1 as SQVTM and CDR2 as ANQGSEA. This CDR3 is 17 amino acids long. The CDR3 sequence: CSVDRDRGHRIPHGYTF. The CDR3 nucleotides are TGCAGCGTTGACCGGGACAGGGGTCACCGAATACCACATGGCTACACCTTC.

The chain joins TRBV11-2 to TRBJ2-6; D may be TRBD1 (5 bases). The ends were cut back, 7 bases at V and 0 bases at J, with 13 bases in the middle. Germline values: CDR1 SGHAT, CDR2 FQNNGV. The CDR3 has 16 amino acids. CDR3 region: CASTRTTASGANVLTF. As DNA, the CDR3 is TGTGCCAGCACCCGGACAACTGCCTCTGGGGCCAACGTCCTGACTTTC.

This rearrangement joins TRBV6-5 to TRBJ2-3, with TRBD2 matching over 11 bases. CDR3 length equals 16 residues. V gave up 0 bases and J gave up 2 bases; unmatched junction bases: 1. From germline, CDR1 is MNHEY and CDR2 SVGAGI. The CDR3 loop is CASSYSTSGNTDTQYF. In DNA form, the CDR3 reads TGTGCCAGCAGTTACTCGACTAGCGGGAACACAGATACGCAGTATTTT.

This clone was recorded a few times. The V call is TRBV2, the J call TRBJ2-3, with TRBD2 matching 10 bases. CDR3 size: 15 residues. Germline CDR1 is SNHLY and CDR2 is FYNNEI. Losses at the gene ends were 6 bases for V and 3 bases for J; bases not matched to a gene: 6. The CDR3 nucleotides are TGTGCCAGCAGGGGAGCGGGGGGGCCTACAGATACGCAGTATTTT. This codes for CASRGAGGPTDTQYF.

This clone was detected only a few times. This rearrangement joins TRBV9 to TRBJ2-1; TRBD2 matches at 7 bases. Germline V gene sequence: CDR1 SGDLS, CDR2 YYNGEE. V lost 4 bases and J lost 4; bases outside the gene matches: 8. The CDR3 is 15 amino acids. The CDR3 sequence is CASSPQWGGYNEQFF. The CDR3 DNA is TGTGCCAGCAGCCCCCAGTGGGGGGGGTACAATGAGCAGTTCTTC.

This clone was detected only a few times. The CDR3 spells CASSKRDRGQDVNQPQHF. The CDR3 DNA reads as TGTGCCAGCAGCAAGCGGGACAGGGGGCAGGACGTAAATCAGCCCCAGCATTTT. V gene TRBV21-1 combines with J gene TRBJ1-5; TRBD1 is taken as the D call from the table, unchecked against the DNA. TRBV21-1 has pseudogene status. This CDR3 is built from 18 residues.

This rearrangement joins TRBV2 to TRBJ1-2, with 7 bases that match TRBD1. After removal of 8 bases from V and 0 bases from J, the junction contained 3 bases not matched to a gene. The CDR3 contains 13 residues. The germline CDR1 and CDR2 sequences are SNHLY and FYNNEI. DNA of the CDR3: TGTGCCAGCGGGGACAGTCCTAACTATGGCTACACCTTC. It codes for CASGDSPNYGYTF. Complete variable domain (other parts from reference TRBV2 and TRBJ1-2): EPEVTQTPSHQVTQMGQEVILRCVPISNHLYFYWYRQILGQKVEFLVSFYNNEISEKSEIFDDQFSVERPDGSNFTLKIRSTKLEDSAMYFCASGDSPNYGYTFGSGTRLTVV.